This paragraph reports one TCR beta chain. The antigen is unknown. The sample originates from a study of cytomegalovirus exposure and HLA in healthy donors. PCR amplification relied on 60 Vbeta primers (plus 13 Jbeta primers). Here immunoSEQ multiplex PCR was the method, and the copy in TCRdb shows in-frame clones only, minus some. The sample includes about 70,000 clones, almost 70% of them seen just once. Germline V gene lookup returns CDR1 SGHVS and CDR2 FNYEAQ. V was shortened by 1 base and J by 3 bases, with 7 bases between the two germline ends. CDR3 length: 15 residues. Whole-study results and caveats: A few CMV-associated chains proved CMV antigen-specific in vitro. From TCR beta sequences, most subjects' HLA-A and HLA-B alleles were reportedly predicted accurately.

What was sequenced was PBMCs. This chain joins TRBV7-6 and TRBJ2-6; perhaps TRBD1 as D (5 bases). The source of this sequence is a man between 40 and 49 years old in good health and CMV-seropositive. CDR3 sequence: CASSLGRDGANVLTF. The CDR3 coding sequence is TGTGCCAGCAGCTTAGGCAGGGATGGGGCCAACGTCCTGACTTTC. Combining the CDR3 with reference TRBV7-6 and TRBJ2-6 gives the whole variable domain GAGVSQSPRYKVTKRGQDVALRCDPISGHVSLYWYRQALGQGPEFLTYFNYEAQQDKSGLPNDRFSAERPEGSISTLTIQRTEQRDSAMYRCASSLGRDGANVLTFGAGSRLTVL.